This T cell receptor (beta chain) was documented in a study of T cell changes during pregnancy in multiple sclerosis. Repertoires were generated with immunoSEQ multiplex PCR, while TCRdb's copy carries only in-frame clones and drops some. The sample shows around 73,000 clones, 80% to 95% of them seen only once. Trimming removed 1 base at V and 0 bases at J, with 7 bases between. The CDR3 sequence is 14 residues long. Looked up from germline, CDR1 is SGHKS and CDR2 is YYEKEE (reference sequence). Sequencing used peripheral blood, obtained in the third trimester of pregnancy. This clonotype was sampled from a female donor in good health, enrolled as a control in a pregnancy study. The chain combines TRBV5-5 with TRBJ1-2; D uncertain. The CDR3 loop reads CASSLSSANYGYTF. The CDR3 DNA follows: TGTGCCAGCAGCTTGAGTTCAGCTAACTATGGCTACACCTTC.